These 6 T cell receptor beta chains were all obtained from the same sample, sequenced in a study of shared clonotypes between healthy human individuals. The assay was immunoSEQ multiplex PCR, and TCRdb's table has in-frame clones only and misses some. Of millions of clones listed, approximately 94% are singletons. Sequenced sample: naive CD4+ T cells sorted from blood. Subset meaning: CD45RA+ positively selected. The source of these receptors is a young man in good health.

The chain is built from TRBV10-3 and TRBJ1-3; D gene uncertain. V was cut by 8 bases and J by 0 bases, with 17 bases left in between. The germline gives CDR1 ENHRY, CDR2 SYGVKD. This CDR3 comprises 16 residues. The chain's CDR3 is CAIGPPRRISGNTIYF. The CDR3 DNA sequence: TGTGCCATCGGTCCCCCCCGTCGGATCTCTGGAAACACCATATATTTT.

The CDR3 reads CASSLGTSGLGETQYF. As DNA, the CDR3 is TGTGCCAGCAGCTTGGGGACTAGCGGTCTTGGGGAGACCCAGTACTTC. The chain uses TRBV5-4 and TRBJ2-5, with 10 nucleotides matching TRBD2. J was trimmed by 5 bases and V by 0 bases; bases with no gene match: 7. Germline CDR1 SGHNT, CDR2 YYREEE (reference sequence). The CDR3 consists of 16 residues.

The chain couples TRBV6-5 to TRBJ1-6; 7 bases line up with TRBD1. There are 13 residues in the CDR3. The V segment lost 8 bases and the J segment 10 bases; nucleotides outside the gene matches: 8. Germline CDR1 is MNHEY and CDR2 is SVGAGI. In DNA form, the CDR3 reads TGTGCCAGCGGTAAACAGGGGAACTCACCCCTCCACTTT. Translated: CASGKQGNSPLHF.

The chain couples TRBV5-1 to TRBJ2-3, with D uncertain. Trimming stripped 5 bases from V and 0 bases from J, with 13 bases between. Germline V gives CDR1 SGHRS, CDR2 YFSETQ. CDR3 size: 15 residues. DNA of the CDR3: TGCGCCAGCAGGCCGACCTGGAAGAGCACAGATACGCAGTATTTT. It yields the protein CASRPTWKSTDTQYF. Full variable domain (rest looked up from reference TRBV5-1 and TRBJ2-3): KAGVTQTPRYLIKTRGQQVTLSCSPISGHRSVSWYQQTPGQGLQFLFEYFSETQRNKGNFPGRFSGRQFSNSRSEMNVSTLELGDSALYLCASRPTWKSTDTQYFGPGTRLTVL.

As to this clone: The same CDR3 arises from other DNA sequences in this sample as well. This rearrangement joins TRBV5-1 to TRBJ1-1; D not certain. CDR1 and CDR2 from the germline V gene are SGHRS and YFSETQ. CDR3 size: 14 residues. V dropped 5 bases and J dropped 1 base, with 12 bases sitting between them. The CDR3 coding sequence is TGCGCCAGCAGTTCGGGTGGGTCGAACACTGAAGCTTTCTTT. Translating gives CASSSGGSNTEAFF.

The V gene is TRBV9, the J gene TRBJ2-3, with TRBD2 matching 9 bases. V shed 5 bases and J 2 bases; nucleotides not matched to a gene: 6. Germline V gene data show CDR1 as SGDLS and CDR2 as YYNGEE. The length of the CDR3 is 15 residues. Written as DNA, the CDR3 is TGTGCCAGCAGGAAGACTAGCGGACTCACAGATACGCAGTATTTT. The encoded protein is CASRKTSGLTDTQYF.